This passage covers 17 T cell receptor beta chains from one sample sequenced in a study of blood T cell repertoires in COVID-19. Sequencing used immunoSEQ multiplex PCR; TCRdb keeps in-frame clones, though not all of them. This sample has about 150,000 clones, with roughly 81% found just once. The sequencing input was peripheral blood. These receptors all come from a woman in her sixties or seventies with COVID-19, enrolled during active disease.

V is TRBV7-8 and J is TRBJ1-2, with D tentatively TRBD1 (5 bases). V lost 0 bases and J 5 bases, leaving 16 bases between the germline ends. Germline CDR1 reads SGHVS; CDR2 reads FQNEAQ. This CDR3 is built from 16 residues. The CDR3 region has the DNA TGTGCCAGCAGCTTAGCTCAGGGCCGGTCTTCTTATGGCTACACCTTC. It codes for CASSLAQGRSSYGYTF. The variable domain in full, with the rest retrieved from reference TRBV7-8 and TRBJ1-2, is GAGVSQSPRYKVAKRGQDVALRCDPISGHVSLFWYQQALGQGPEFLTYFQNEAQLDKSGLPSDRFFAERPEGSVSTLKIQRTQQEDSAVYLCASSLAQGRSSYGYTFGSGTRLTVV.

This clone was seen once. This sample also contains other DNA sequences that code for the same CDR3. In DNA, the CDR3 is TGCGCCAGCAGCTTGGCGGGAGGCGGAGAGACCCAGTACTTC. Protein sequence: CASSLAGGGETQYF. This chain links TRBV5-1 with TRBJ2-5, with 7 bases that match TRBD2. The CDR3 totals 14 residues. Germline V lookup: CDR1 SGHRS, CDR2 YFSETQ. Germline trimming cut 0 bases from V and 4 bases from J; bases unmatched to any gene: 3. The complete variable domain, with remaining parts taken from reference TRBV5-1 and TRBJ2-5, reads KAGVTQTPRYLIKTRGQQVTLSCSPISGHRSVSWYQQTPGQGLQFLFEYFSETQRNKGNFPGRFSGRQFSNSRSEMNVSTLELGDSALYLCASSLAGGGETQYFGPGTRLLVL.

The V and J genes are TRBV5-1 and TRBJ1-1, with TRBD1 identical over 9 bases. Germline V gene data show CDR1 as SGHRS and CDR2 as YFSETQ. V was clipped by 4 bases and J by 5 bases; unmatched bases: 6. The CDR3 has 14 amino acids. The CDR3, as DNA: TGCGCCAGCAGCGCCCGGACAGGGGATACTGAAGCTTTCTTT. Protein: CASSARTGDTEAFF.

J is TRBJ2-5 and V is TRBV19; 15 bases are a match to TRBD2. The trim removed 5 bases at V and 5 bases at J, leaving 9 bases unmatched. Germline lookup yields CDR1 LNHDA and CDR2 SQIVND (reference sequence). This CDR3 spans 17 amino acids. CDR3 loop: CASSPRTSGGVGETQYF. The CDR3 bases are TGTGCCAGTAGTCCACGGACTAGCGGGGGGGTAGGGGAGACCCAGTACTTC.

The CDR3 sequence is CASSLVGAGANVLTF. The CDR3 bases are TGTGCCAGCAGCTTAGTGGGAGCTGGGGCCAACGTCCTGACTTTC. This chain links TRBV11-3 with TRBJ2-6; D possibly corresponds to TRBD2 (5 bases). The CDR3 sequence is 15 residues long. V was shortened by 1 base and J by 2 bases, with 6 bases between the two germline ends. Germline CDR1 and CDR2: SGHNT and YENEEA. Supplemented by reference TRBV11-3 and TRBJ2-6, the full variable domain reads EAGVVQSPRYKIIEKKQPVAFWCNPISGHNTLYWYLQNLGQGPELLIRYENEEAVDDSQLPKDRFSAERLKGVDSTLKIQPAELGDSAVYLCASSLVGAGANVLTFGAGSRLTVL.

This clone appeared a single time. The chain is built from TRBV6-5 and TRBJ1-1; a possible D gene is TRBD1 (5 bases). Trimming pared 5 bases from V and 11 bases from J, leaving 18 bases between. This CDR3 spans 13 amino acids. Germline CDR1 reads MNHEY; CDR2 reads SVGAGI. CDR3 protein: CASSTPGLIMAFF. The CDR3 DNA is TGTGCCAGCAGTACCCCAGGGTTGATAATGGCTTTCTTT.

The sample holds a few counts of this clone. The chain links TRBV6-5 to TRBJ2-5; the match to TRBD2 covers 12 bases. The CDR3 length is 14 residues. The germline V gene encodes CDR1 MNHEY and CDR2 SVGAGI. Germline trimming cut 6 bases from V and 4 bases from J; bases unmatched to any gene: 3. CDR3 in DNA: TGTGCCAGCAGGGCGGGACTAGCGGGAGAGACCCAGTACTTC. It encodes CASRAGLAGETQYF.

The gene calls are TRBV18 and TRBJ1-2; D possibly corresponds to TRBD1 (5 bases). Trimming removed 2 bases from V and 8 bases from J, with 18 bases in between. There are 15 residues in the CDR3. Germline assignment: CDR1 KGHSH and CDR2 LQKENI. CDR3 sequence (DNA): TGTGCCAGCTCACCAACGCAGGGCCACGAGATCGGCTACACCTTC. This translates into CASSPTQGHEIGYTF.

J is TRBJ2-1 and V is TRBV5-1; TRBD1 is a possible D gene (5 bases). Trimming took off 6 bases at V and 0 bases at J, with 13 bases between the two ends. CDR3 length equals 15 residues. Germline loops: CDR1 SGHRS, CDR2 YFSETQ. The CDR3 nucleotides are TGCGCCAGCACTAAGGGGCCCGACTCCTACAATGAGCAGTTCTTC. Protein: CASTKGPDSYNEQFF.

The chain is built from TRBV25-1 and TRBJ1-1; the match to TRBD1 covers 7 bases. Germline values: CDR1 MGHDK, CDR2 SYGVNS. CDR3 length: 11 residues. The ends lost 6 bases at V and 6 bases at J; junction bases unmatched: 1. CDR3 protein: CASRTGAEAFF. The CDR3, as DNA: TGTGCCAGCAGAACAGGGGCTGAAGCTTTCTTT.

The genes are TRBV7-9 and TRBJ1-1; 9 positions match TRBD1. The CDR3 is 14 amino acids. V trimming: 6 bases; J trimming: 3 bases; junction bases outside the gene matches: 5. CDR1 is SEHNR, CDR2 FQNEAQ, per germline (reference sequence). For the CDR3, the DNA is TGTGCCAGCAGTCAACAGGGGGCGCACACTGAAGCTTTCTTT. It specifies CASSQQGAHTEAFF.

The J gene is TRBJ1-1, the V gene TRBV18, with D tentatively TRBD1 (5 bases). Trimming removed 2 bases from V and 6 bases from J, with 13 bases in between. Germline V CDR1 and CDR2: KGHSH, LQKENI. The CDR3 consists of 14 residues. The DNA for the CDR3 is TGTGCCAGCTCACCAGACAGAGCGGGGGCTGAAGCTTTCTTT. Translating gives CASSPDRAGAEAFF.

The V and J genes are TRBV2 and TRBJ1-2; D is uncertain. Germline lookup yields CDR1 SNHLY and CDR2 FYNNEI. The CDR3 extends over 13 amino acids. V lost 8 bases to trimming and J lost 3 bases, with 13 bases between them. DNA for the CDR3: TGTGCCAGCGAGCGGCAGGTCGACTATGGCTACACCTTC. It is translated as CASERQVDYGYTF.

About this clone itself: The same CDR3 is also encoded by other DNA sequences in this sample. The rearrangement uses TRBV18 and TRBJ1-1; D gene ambiguous. The CDR3 has 13 amino acids. Per the germline V gene, CDR1 is KGHSH and CDR2 is LQKENI. The V gene lost 2 bases and the J gene lost 1 base, with 5 bases spanning the gap. In DNA, the CDR3 is TGTGCCAGCTCACCAAAACAGAACACTGAAGCTTTCTTT. It codes for CASSPKQNTEAFF.

V and J are TRBV5-5 and TRBJ2-7; perhaps TRBD1 as D (6 bases). The CDR3 has 14 amino acids. Trimming took off 3 bases at V and 6 bases at J, with 16 bases between the two ends. The germline V gene encodes CDR1 SGHKS and CDR2 YYEKEE (reference sequence). The CDR3 DNA reads as TGTGCCAGCAGCTCCGGGACAATCGGTGTCGAGCAGTACTTC. Protein sequence: CASSSGTIGVEQYF. The variable domain in full, completed from reference TRBV5-5 and TRBJ2-7, reads DAGVTQSPTHLIKTRGQQVTLRCSPISGHKSVSWYQQVLGQGPQFIFQYYEKEERGRGNFPDRFSARQFPNYSSELNVNALLLGDSALYLCASSSGTIGVEQYFGPGTRLTVT.

This clone was detected once. The gene calls are TRBV12-3 or TRBV12-4 and TRBJ1-2; D is ambiguous. CDR3 length equals 11 residues. Trimming took 4 bases from V and 4 from J, leaving 4 bases between them. CDR3 amino acids: CASSSIYGYTF. The CDR3 bases are TGTGCCAGCAGTTCCATCTATGGCTACACCTTC.

The chain recombines TRBV5-4 with TRBJ2-3; D not certain. Trimming removed 0 bases from V and 2 bases from J, with 16 bases in between. The germline gives CDR1 SGHNT, CDR2 YYREEE (reference sequence). The CDR3 runs 17 residues. In nucleotides, the CDR3 is TGTGCCAGCAGCTTGGGGCACCCAGATTTCAACACAGATACGCAGTATTTT. Amino acids: CASSLGHPDFNTDTQYF.